This T cell receptor (beta chain) was recovered during a study of blood T cell repertoires in COVID-19. The CDR3 contains 16 residues. V gave up 1 base and J gave up 2 bases; unmatched junction bases: 3. The germline CDR1 and CDR2 sequences are SGHTA and FQGTGA. Assay used: immunoSEQ multiplex PCR; TCRdb lists only in-frame clones, some missing. Here the sample spans about 380,000 clones, around 92% being singletons. This receptor was identified in a man aged 40-55 years with acute or convalescent COVID-19. The genes are TRBV7-3 and TRBJ2-5; 11 nucleotides agree with TRBD2. The specimen sequenced was peripheral blood. As DNA, the CDR3 is TGTGCCAGCAGCTTAAGAATAGCGGGGGGGCAAGAGACCCAGTACTTC. It translates to CASSLRIAGGQETQYF.